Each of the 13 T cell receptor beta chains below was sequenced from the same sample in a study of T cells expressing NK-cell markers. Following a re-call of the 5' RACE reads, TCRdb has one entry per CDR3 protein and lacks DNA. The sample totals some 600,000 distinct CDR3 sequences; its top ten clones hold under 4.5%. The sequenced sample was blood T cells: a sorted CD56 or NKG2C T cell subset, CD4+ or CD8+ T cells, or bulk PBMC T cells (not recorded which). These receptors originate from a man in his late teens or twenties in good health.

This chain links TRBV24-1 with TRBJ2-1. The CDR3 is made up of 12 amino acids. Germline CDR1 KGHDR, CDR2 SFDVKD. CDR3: CATSVGNNEQFF.

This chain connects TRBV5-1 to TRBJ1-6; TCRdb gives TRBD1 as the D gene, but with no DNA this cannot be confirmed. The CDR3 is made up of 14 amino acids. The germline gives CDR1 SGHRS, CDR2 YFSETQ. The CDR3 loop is CASSLGQLNSPLHF.

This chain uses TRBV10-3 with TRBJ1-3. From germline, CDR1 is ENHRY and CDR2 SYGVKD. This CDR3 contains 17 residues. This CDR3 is CAISDPAEVDSGNTIYF.

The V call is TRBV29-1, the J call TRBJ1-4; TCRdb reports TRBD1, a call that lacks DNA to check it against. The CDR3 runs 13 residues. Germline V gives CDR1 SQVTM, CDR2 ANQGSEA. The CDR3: CSVAGRANEKLFF.

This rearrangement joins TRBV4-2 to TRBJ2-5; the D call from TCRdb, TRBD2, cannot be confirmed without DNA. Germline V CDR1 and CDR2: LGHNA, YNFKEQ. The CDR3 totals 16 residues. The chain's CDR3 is CASSQGSSGRLETQYF.

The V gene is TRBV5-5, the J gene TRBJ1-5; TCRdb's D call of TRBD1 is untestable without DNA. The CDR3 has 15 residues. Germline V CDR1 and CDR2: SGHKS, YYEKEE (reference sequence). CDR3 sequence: CASSFGQGDNQPQHF.

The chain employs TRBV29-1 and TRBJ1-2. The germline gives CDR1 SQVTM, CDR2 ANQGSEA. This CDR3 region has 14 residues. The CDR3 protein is CSVEKLRRNYGYTF.

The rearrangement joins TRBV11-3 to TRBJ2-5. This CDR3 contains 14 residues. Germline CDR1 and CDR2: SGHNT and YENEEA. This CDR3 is CASSFSRSSETQYF.

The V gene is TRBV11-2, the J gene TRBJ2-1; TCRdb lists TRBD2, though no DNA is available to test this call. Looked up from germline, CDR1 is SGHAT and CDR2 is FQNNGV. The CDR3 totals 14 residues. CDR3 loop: CASRGVAGGNEQFF.

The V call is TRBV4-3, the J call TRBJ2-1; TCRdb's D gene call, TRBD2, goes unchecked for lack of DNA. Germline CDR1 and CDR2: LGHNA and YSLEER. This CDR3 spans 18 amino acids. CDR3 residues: CASSREATLAGAIIRQFF.

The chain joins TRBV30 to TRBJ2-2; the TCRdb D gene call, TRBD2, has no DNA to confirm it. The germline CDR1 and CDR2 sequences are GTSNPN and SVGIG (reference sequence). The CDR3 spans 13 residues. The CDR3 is CAWSPGLLGELFF. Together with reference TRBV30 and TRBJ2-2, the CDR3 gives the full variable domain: SQTIHQWPATLVQPVGSPLSLECTVEGTSNPNLYWYRQAAGRGLQLLFYSVGIGQISSEVPQNLSASRPQDRQFILSSKKLLLSDSGFYLCAWSPGLLGELFFGEGSRLTVL.

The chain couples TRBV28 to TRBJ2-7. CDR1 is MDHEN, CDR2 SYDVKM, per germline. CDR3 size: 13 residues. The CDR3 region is CASSLLSAYEQYF.

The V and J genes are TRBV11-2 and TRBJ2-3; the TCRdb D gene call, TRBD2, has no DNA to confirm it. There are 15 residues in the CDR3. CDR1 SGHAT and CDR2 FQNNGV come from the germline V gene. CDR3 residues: CASRLLAGVSDTQYF.